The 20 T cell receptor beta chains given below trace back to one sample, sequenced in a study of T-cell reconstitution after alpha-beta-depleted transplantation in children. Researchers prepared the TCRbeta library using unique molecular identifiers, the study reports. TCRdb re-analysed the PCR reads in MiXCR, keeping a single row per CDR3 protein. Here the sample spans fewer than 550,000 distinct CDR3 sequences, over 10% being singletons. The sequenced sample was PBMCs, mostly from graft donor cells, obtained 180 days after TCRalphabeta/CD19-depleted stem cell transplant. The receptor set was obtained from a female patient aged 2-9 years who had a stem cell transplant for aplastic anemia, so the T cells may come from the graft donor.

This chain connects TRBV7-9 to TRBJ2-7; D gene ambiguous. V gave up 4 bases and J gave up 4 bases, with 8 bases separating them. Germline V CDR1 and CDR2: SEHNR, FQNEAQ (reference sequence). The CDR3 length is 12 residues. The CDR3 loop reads CASSSLTYEQYV. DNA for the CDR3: TGTGCCAGCAGCTCCCTGACATACGAGCAGTACGTC.

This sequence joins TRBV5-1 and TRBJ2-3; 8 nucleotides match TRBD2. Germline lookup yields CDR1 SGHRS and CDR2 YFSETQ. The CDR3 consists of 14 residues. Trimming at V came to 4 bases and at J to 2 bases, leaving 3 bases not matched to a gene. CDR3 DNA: TGCGCCAGCAGCGTAGCGGGGCTCACAGATACGCAGTATTTT. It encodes CASSVAGLTDTQYF.

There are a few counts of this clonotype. The CDR3 DNA reads as TGTGCCAGCAGCCAGACTAGCGGGAGGGCCTTATTATCCAAAAACATTCAGTACTTC. Its translation: CASSQTSGRALLSKNIQYF. This chain uses TRBV3-1 with TRBJ2-4; TRBD2 aligns across 14 bases. This CDR3 is built from 19 residues. V lost 3 bases and J lost 2; bases outside the gene matches: 9. The germline gives CDR1 LGHDT, CDR2 YNNKEL (reference sequence).

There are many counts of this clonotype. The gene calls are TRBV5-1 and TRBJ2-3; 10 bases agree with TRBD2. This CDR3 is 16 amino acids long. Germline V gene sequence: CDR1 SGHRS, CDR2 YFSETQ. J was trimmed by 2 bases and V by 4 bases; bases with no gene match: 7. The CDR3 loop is CASSPDLAGVTDTQYF. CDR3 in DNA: TGCGCCAGCAGCCCTGACCTAGCGGGGGTCACAGATACGCAGTATTTT. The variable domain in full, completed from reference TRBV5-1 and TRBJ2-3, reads KAGVTQTPRYLIKTRGQQVTLSCSPISGHRSVSWYQQTPGQGLQFLFEYFSETQRNKGNFPGRFSGRQFSNSRSEMNVSTLELGDSALYLCASSPDLAGVTDTQYFGPGTRLTVL.

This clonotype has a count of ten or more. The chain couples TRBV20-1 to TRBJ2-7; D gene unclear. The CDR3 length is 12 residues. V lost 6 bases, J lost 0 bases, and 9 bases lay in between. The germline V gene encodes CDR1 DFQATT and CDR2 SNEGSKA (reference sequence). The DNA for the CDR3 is TGCAGTGCCGGACGGAACTCCTACGAGCAGTACTTC. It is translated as CSAGRNSYEQYF.

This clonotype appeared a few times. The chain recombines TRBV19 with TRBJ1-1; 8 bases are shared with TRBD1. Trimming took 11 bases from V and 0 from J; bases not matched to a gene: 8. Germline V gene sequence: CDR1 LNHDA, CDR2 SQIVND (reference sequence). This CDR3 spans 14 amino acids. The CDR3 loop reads CASQGGTLNTEAFF. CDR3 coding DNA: TGTGCCTCACAGGGGGGCACCCTGAACACTGAAGCTTTCTTT.

Here the CDR3 reads CASSSPGGRETQYF. DNA of the CDR3: TGCGCCAGCAGCTCCCCGGGAGGGCGAGAGACCCAGTACTTC. The rearrangement links TRBV5-1 to TRBJ2-5; 8 nucleotides line up with TRBD2. CDR1 and CDR2 (germline): SGHRS, YFSETQ. CDR3 length: 14 amino acids. V dropped 3 bases and J dropped 4; count of bases not matched to a gene: 5.

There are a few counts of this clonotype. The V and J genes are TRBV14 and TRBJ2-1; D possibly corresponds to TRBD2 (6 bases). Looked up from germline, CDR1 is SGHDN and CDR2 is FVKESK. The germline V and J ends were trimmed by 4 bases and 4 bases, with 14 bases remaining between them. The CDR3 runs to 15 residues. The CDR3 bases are TGTGCCAGCAGCCCCTTGGCGGGATGGTACAATGAGCAGTTCTTC. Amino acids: CASSPLAGWYNEQFF.

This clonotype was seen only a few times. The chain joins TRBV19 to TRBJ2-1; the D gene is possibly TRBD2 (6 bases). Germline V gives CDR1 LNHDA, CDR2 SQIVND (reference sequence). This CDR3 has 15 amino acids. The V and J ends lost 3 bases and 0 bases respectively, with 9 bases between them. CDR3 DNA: TGTGCCAGTAGTATTTTCGGGAGCTCCTACAATGAGCAGTTCTTC. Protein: CASSIFGSSYNEQFF.

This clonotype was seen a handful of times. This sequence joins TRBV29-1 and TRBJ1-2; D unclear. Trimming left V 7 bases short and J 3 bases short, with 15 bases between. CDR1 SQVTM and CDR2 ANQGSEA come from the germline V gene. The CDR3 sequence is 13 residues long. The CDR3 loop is CSAERPVDYGYTF. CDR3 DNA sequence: TGCAGCGCCGAAAGGCCAGTTGACTATGGCTACACCTTC.

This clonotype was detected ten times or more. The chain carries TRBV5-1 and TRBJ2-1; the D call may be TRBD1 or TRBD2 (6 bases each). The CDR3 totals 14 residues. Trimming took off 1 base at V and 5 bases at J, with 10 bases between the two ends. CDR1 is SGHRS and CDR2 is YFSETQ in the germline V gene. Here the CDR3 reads CASSLYREDNEQFF. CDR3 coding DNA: TGCGCCAGCAGCTTGTACAGGGAGGACAATGAGCAGTTCTTC.

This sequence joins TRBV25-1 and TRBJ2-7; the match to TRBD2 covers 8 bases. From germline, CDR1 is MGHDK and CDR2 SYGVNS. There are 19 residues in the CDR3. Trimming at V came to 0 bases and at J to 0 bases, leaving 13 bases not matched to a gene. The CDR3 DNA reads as TGTGCCAGCAGTGAATACGGGGCGGGAGGTGTGTCCCTCTCCTACGAGCAGTACTTC. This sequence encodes CASSEYGAGGVSLSYEQYF.

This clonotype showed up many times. The chain's CDR3 is CASRRAGDEQFF. In nucleotides, the CDR3 is TGTGCCAGCAGACGCGCCGGAGATGAGCAGTTCTTC. The chain couples TRBV7-9 to TRBJ2-1; D ambiguous. V lost 6 bases and J 8 bases, leaving 11 bases between the germline ends. This CDR3 is built from 12 residues. Germline loops: CDR1 SEHNR, CDR2 FQNEAQ (reference sequence). Looking up the rest from reference TRBV7-9 and TRBJ2-1 gives the full variable domain: DTGVSQNPRHKITKRGQNVTFRCDPISEHNRLYWYRQTLGQGPEFLTYFQNEAQLEKSRLLSDRFSAERPKGSFSTLEIQRTEQGDSAMYLCASRRAGDEQFFGPGTRLTVL.

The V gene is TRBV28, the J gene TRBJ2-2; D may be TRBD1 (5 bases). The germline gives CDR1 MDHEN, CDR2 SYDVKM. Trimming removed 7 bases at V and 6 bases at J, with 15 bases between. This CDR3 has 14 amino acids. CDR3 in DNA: TGTGCCAGCAAACCCCTGCCAGGGCCCGGGGAGCTGTTTTTT. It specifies CASKPLPGPGELFF. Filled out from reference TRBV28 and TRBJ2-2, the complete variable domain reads DVKVTQSSRYLVKRTGEKVFLECVQDMDHENMFWYRQDPGLGLRLIYFSYDVKMKEKGDIPEGYSVSREKKERFSLILESASTNQTSMYLCASKPLPGPGELFFGEGSRLTVL.

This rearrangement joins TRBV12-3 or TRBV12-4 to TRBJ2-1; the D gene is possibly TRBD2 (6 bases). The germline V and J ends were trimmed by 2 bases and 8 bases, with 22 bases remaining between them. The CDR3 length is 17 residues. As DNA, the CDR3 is TGTGCCAGCAGTTTAAATTTCGGAGCCGGGAGTGGCGATGAGCAGTTCTTC. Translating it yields CASSLNFGAGSGDEQFF.

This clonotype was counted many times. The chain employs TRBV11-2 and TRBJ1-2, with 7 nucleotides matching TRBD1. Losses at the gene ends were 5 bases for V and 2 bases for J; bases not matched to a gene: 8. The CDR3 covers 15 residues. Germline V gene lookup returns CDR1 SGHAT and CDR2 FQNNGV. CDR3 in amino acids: CASSPGQLTNYGYTF. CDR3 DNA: TGTGCCAGCAGCCCGGGACAGTTGACCAACTATGGCTACACCTTC.

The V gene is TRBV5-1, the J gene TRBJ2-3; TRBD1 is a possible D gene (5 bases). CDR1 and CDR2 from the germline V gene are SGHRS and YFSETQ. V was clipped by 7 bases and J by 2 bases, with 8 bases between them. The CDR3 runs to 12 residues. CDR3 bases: TGCGCCAGCCGACAGAACACAGATACGCAGTATTTT. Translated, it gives CASRQNTDTQYF.

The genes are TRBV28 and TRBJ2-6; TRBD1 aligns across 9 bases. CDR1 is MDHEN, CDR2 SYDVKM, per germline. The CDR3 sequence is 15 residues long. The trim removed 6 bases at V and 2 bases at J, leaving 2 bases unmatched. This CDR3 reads CASRGTGPGANVLTF. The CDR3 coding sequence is TGTGCCAGCAGAGGGACAGGGCCTGGGGCCAACGTCCTGACTTTC.

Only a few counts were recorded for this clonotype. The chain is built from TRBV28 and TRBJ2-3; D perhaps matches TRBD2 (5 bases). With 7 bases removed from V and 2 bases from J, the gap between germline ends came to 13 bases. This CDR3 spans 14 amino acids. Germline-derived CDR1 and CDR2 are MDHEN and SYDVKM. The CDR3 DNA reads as TGTGCCAGCATCGAAGAGGGATTCACAGATACGCAGTATTTT. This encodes CASIEEGFTDTQYF.

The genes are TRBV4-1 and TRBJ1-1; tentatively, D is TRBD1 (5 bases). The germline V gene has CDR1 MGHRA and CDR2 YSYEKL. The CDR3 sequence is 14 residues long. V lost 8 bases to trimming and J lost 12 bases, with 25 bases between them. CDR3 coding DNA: TGCGCCAGCGAGGATTTGGGCGCAAAACAGGCGACTTTCTTT. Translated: CASEDLGAKQATFF.